The sequence of this TCR beta chain was determined in a study of blood T cell repertoires in COVID-19. Study summary: Acute and convalescent COVID-19 specimens originated in the United States, Italy and Spain. In each case, the material was cDNA or gDNA derived from T cells, B-cell-depleted T cells, or PBMCs.

Per the original data handling: It was from reference gene primer amplification that nucleated cell counts were estimated. Measured with immunoSEQ multiplex PCR; TCRdb has only the in-frame clones, and not every one. The DNA gave D and trimming, while V, J and clone size come from that table. Among 120,000 or so clones, about 86% were seen once, and the ten largest hold approximately 8%. The sample was peripheral blood. This clonotype was obtained from a man between 65 and 80 years old who had recovered from COVID-19.

The CDR3 sequence: CASSGRTDLGPLHF. Here the CDR3 DNA reads TGTGCCAGCAGCGGACGGACAGACTTGGGGCCCCTCCACTTT. This chain connects TRBV7-2 to TRBJ1-6; a possible D gene is TRBD1 (6 bases). Germline CDR1 is SGHTA and CDR2 is FQGNSA. Trimming stripped 5 bases from V and 13 bases from J, with 18 bases between. The CDR3 is 14 amino acids.